These T cell receptor beta chains were read from a single sample in a study of blood T cells in healthy people across ages. Using its own MiXCR run on the 5' RACE reads, TCRdb lists one record per CDR3 protein. In the table there are around 710,000 distinct CDR3 sequences, around 40% of which are singletons. Sequencing input: blood. The receptors come from a woman in her sixties or seventies in good health. CDR3s include the opening cysteine and the closing phenylalanine or tryptophan. Each record gives: D gene, J gene, clone size, V gene, CDR3 protein, CDR3 DNA. A D gene is named only where the DNA matches it firmly. Not every row has a clone size; where given, it reads once, few, many or a size class.

- | TRBJ1-2 | - | TRBV11-2 | CASSLTDSNYGYTF | TGTGCCAGCAGCTTAACGGACAGCAACTATGGCTACACCTTC
- | TRBJ2-4 | few | TRBV18 | CASSPDGEGNIQYF | TGTGCCAGCTCACCCGACGGCGAGGGGAACATTCAGTACTTC
- | TRBJ2-1 | - | TRBV9 | CASSLAAYDNEQFF | TGTGCCAGCAGCCTGGCGGCATACGACAATGAGCAGTTCTTC
- | TRBJ2-3 | - | TRBV27 | CASSLQGSWTDTQYF | TGTGCCAGCAGTTTACAGGGTAGTTGGACAGATACGCAGTATTTT
- | TRBJ2-5 | few | TRBV28 | CASQGVLETQYF | TGTGCCAGCCAAGGGGTTCTGGAGACCCAGTACTTC
- | TRBJ2-1 | - | TRBV3-1 | CASSQDDEGGGKQFF | TGTGCCAGCAGCCAAGATGACGAAGGAGGGGGAAAGCAGTTCTTC
- | TRBJ2-3 | few | TRBV6-2/TRBV6-3 | CASTHAGVDTQYF | TGTGCCAGCACCCACGCAGGGGTAGATACGCAGTATTTT
- | TRBJ2-7 | - | TRBV6-5 | CASSHLVSKGNEQYF | TGTGCCAGCAGTCACCTAGTAAGCAAGGGCAATGAGCAGTACTTC
- | TRBJ1-2 | - | TRBV29-1 | CSVADGYTF | TGCAGCGTTGCGGATGGCTACACCTTC
TRBD2 | TRBJ2-3 | - | TRBV20-1 | CSARDLGFGGVTDTQYF | TGCAGTGCTAGAGATCTAGGTTTCGGGGGGGTCACAGATACGCAGTATTTT
TRBD2 | TRBJ2-2 | - | TRBV12-3/TRBV12-4 | CASTGGPLNTGELFF | TGTGCCAGCACGGGGGGGCCCTTGAACACCGGGGAGCTGTTTTTT
TRBD2 | TRBJ2-7 | - | TRBV2 | CASSELLAQNEQYF | TGTGCCAGCAGTGAATTACTAGCGCAGAACGAGCAGTACTTC
- | TRBJ1-2 | - | TRBV6-6 | CASSSPGNTEYGYTF | TGTGCCAGCAGTTCCCCGGGGAACACAGAATATGGCTACACCTTC
- | TRBJ2-1 | once | TRBV12-3/TRBV12-4 | CASSPRGGWDNEQFF | TGTGCCAGCAGCCCCAGGGGGGGATGGGACAATGAGCAGTTCTTC
TRBD2 | TRBJ2-5 | many | TRBV28 | CASRSGLAQETQYF | TGTGCCAGCAGATCAGGACTAGCGCAAGAGACCCAGTACTTC
- | TRBJ2-7 | - | TRBV30 | CAWSTQGYEQYF | TGTGCCTGGAGTACACAGGGCTACGAGCAGTACTTC
TRBD2 | TRBJ2-7 | - | TRBV20-1 | CSALSGGREQYF | TGCAGTGCTCTAAGCGGGGGACGCGAGCAGTACTTC
- | TRBJ2-7 | few | TRBV4-1 | CASSHMEDSSYEQYF | TGCGCCAGCAGCCACATGGAGGACAGCTCCTACGAGCAGTACTTC
- | TRBJ2-7 | many | TRBV25-1 | CASSVYSLQYF | TGTGCCAGCAGTGTGTATTCACTGCAGTACTTC
TRBD2 | TRBJ2-1 | few | TRBV20-1 | CSAPRTSGGGYNEQFF | TGCAGTGCCCCTCGGACTAGCGGGGGGGGCTACAATGAGCAGTTCTTC
TRBD2 | TRBJ2-1 | - | TRBV28 | CAGRTSGNNEQFF | TGTGCCGGCCGGACTAGCGGGAACAATGAGCAGTTCTTC
TRBD1 | TRBJ1-5 | - | TRBV7-9 | CASSLGDRGLGQPQHF | TGTGCCAGCAGCTTAGGAGACAGGGGGCTCGGTCAGCCCCAGCATTTT
TRBD2 | TRBJ2-7 | - | TRBV4-1 | CASSHEGLAESYEQYF | TGCGCCAGCAGCCATGAGGGACTAGCGGAGTCCTACGAGCAGTACTTC
- | TRBJ2-1 | - | TRBV29-1 | CSVEDMREQFF | TGCAGCGTTGAAGACATGAGGGAGCAGTTCTTC
- | TRBJ2-4 | - | TRBV6-5 | CASSYSPTLAKNIQYF | TGTGCCAGCAGTTACTCCCCGACACTAGCCAAAAACATTCAGTACTTC
- | TRBJ2-3 | few | TRBV5-1 | CASSPLALNAGGTDTQYF | TGCGCCAGCAGCCCCCTCGCCCTCAACGCTGGGGGGACAGATACGCAGTATTTT
TRBD1 | TRBJ1-4 | - | TRBV7-9 | CASSARQGQNEKLFF | TGTGCCAGCAGCGCCAGACAGGGTCAAAACGAAAAACTGTTTTTT
- | TRBJ2-1 | - | TRBV19 | CASSMEASWNEQFF | TGTGCCAGTAGTATGGAGGCGTCTTGGAATGAGCAGTTCTTC
- | TRBJ2-1 | few | TRBV7-7 | CASSFSQGSDEQFF | TGTGCTAGCAGCTTCTCCCAAGGTAGCGATGAGCAGTTCTTC
TRBD1 | TRBJ2-3 | - | TRBV24-1 | CATSDQRDRGTDTQYF | TGTGCCACCAGTGACCAGAGGGACAGGGGGACAGATACGCAGTATTTT
- | TRBJ1-2 | few | TRBV28 | CASRGADLFNGYTF | TGTGCCAGCCGAGGGGCGGACCTCTTTAATGGCTACACCTTC
- | TRBJ2-1 | - | TRBV6-1 | CTSSLDINEQFF | TGTACCAGCAGTTTGGACATAAATGAGCAGTTCTTC
TRBD1 | TRBJ1-2 | - | TRBV29-1 | CSSSTGTGYGYTF | TGCAGCTCATCGACCGGGACAGGCTATGGCTACACCTTC
- | TRBJ2-1 | many | TRBV6-2/TRBV6-3 | CASSPLEILNEQFF | TGTGCCAGCAGCCCCTTGGAGATTTTGAATGAGCAGTTCTTC
TRBD2 | TRBJ2-5 | - | TRBV7-8 | CASSLVGTSAHNEQYF | TGTGCCAGCAGCTTAGTAGGGACTAGCGCCCACAATGAGCAGTACTTC
- | TRBJ2-7 | - | TRBV12-3/TRBV12-4 | CASKGPSYEQYF | TGTGCCAGCAAGGGGCCCAGCTACGAGCAGTACTTC
TRBD1 | TRBJ2-3 | - | TRBV5-1 | CASGTGTVSSTDTQYF | TGCGCCAGCGGCACCGGGACAGTTTCTAGCACAGATACGCAGTATTTT
- | TRBJ2-7 | many | TRBV13 | CASSLWDLRYEQYF | TGTGCCAGCAGCTTATGGGACCTCCGCTACGAGCAGTACTTC
- | TRBJ2-3 | - | TRBV11-2 | CASSLKPGGRTDTQYF | TGTGCCAGCAGCTTAAAGCCGGGGGGCCGAACAGATACGCAGTATTTT
TRBD2 | TRBJ2-1 | many | TRBV11-2 | CASSSLAGKIEQFF | TGTGCCAGCAGCTCACTAGCGGGAAAGATAGAGCAGTTCTTC
TRBD1 | TRBJ2-7 | many | TRBV12-3/TRBV12-4 | CASSLRQGPAEQYF | TGTGCCAGCAGTCTCCGACAGGGACCGGCCGAGCAGTACTTC
- | TRBJ2-3 | few | TRBV28 | CAHSPAADTQYF | TGTGCTCACTCCCCGGCGGCAGATACGCAGTATTTT
- | TRBJ1-2 | - | TRBV6-6 | CARSYLGGGYTF | TGTGCCCGCAGTTACTTGGGTGGCGGCTACACCTTC
TRBD1 | TRBJ2-5 | few | TRBV7-3 | CASSRTGNEETQYF | TGTGCCAGCAGTCGGACAGGGAATGAGGAGACCCAGTACTTC
- | TRBJ1-1 | few | TRBV3-1 | CASSQEIQGVTFF | TGTGCCAGCAGCCAAGAAATCCAGGGAGTAACTTTCTTT
TRBD1 | TRBJ2-3 | few | TRBV7-3 | CASAPGTGGTDTQYF | TGTGCCAGCGCACCAGGGACAGGGGGCACAGATACGCAGTATTTT
- | TRBJ2-5 | - | TRBV5-1 | CASSLAIGAETQYF | TGCGCCAGCAGCTTGGCCATTGGGGCAGAGACCCAGTACTTC
TRBD1 | TRBJ1-4 | few | TRBV20-1 | CSARITGAVNEKLFF | TGCAGTGCTAGAATAACAGGGGCGGTGAATGAAAAACTGTTTTTT
- | TRBJ2-1 | few | TRBV12-3/TRBV12-4 | CASSLLKVNEQFF | TGTGCCAGCAGTTTATTAAAGGTGAATGAGCAGTTCTTC
- | TRBJ1-2 | - | TRBV12-3/TRBV12-4 | CAGTPVGGAPNYGYTF | TGTGCCGGCACCCCAGTAGGGGGGGCACCCAACTATGGCTACACCTTC
- | TRBJ2-5 | - | TRBV28 | CASSQGKRTYQETQYF | TGTGCCAGCAGCCAGGGCAAGCGGACGTACCAAGAGACCCAGTACTTC
- | TRBJ2-1 | - | TRBV5-1 | CASNDALGDEQFF | TGCGCCAGCAACGATGCCCTCGGGGATGAGCAGTTCTTC
- | TRBJ2-5 | few | TRBV7-9 | CASSLPLTGQETQYF | TGTGCCAGCAGCCTTCCCCTGACAGGCCAAGAGACCCAGTACTTC
TRBD1 | TRBJ1-2 | many | TRBV3-1 | CASSRGQGGGYTF | TGTGCCAGCAGCCGCGGGCAGGGGGGCGGCTACACCTTC
TRBD2 | TRBJ2-5 | many | TRBV7-2 | CASSLAAGGPKTQYF | TGTGCCAGCAGCTTAGCAGCGGGAGGGCCTAAGACCCAGTACTTC
- | TRBJ2-7 | few | TRBV20-1 | CSANQFSYEQYF | TGCAGTGCTAATCAATTCTCCTACGAGCAGTACTTC
TRBD2 | TRBJ2-1 | few | TRBV4-3 | CASSHSGLRTSGSDEQFF | TGCGCCAGCAGCCATTCGGGACTAAGGACTAGCGGGAGTGATGAGCAGTTCTTC